The next 23 T cell receptor beta chains were all read from a single sample in a study of post-analysis software for immune sequencing data. Included in the TCR beta cDNA libraries were unique molecular identifiers. TCRdb re-derived calls from the PCR reads in MiXCR, one entry per CDR3 protein. The sample comprises about 260,000 distinct CDR3 sequences, approximately 34% of which are singletons, and 4% to 6% rests with the top ten. Whole-study results and caveats: Roughly five TRBV segments, including TRBV5-6, TRBV5-1 and TRBV20-1, were more frequent in patients than controls.

Their cognate antigens are unknown. Specimen: blood. The receptor set was obtained from a girl aged 10 to 17 with multiple sclerosis.

This clonotype was observed once. This sequence joins TRBV27 and TRBJ2-7; D ambiguous. CDR3 length: 15 amino acids. Germline CDR1 MNHEY, CDR2 SMNVEV (reference sequence). The V end lost 3 bases, the J end lost 7 bases, and 19 bases lay between the germline ends. The CDR3 nucleotides read TGTGCCAGCAGTTTTGTGGCAGGAGCCTTGAGGGAGCAGTACTTC. This translates into CASSFVAGALREQYF.

This clonotype came up a few times. This rearrangement joins TRBV5-1 to TRBJ1-1; 7 bases map to TRBD1. The CDR3 contains 15 residues. The V and J ends lost 4 bases and 3 bases, in that order; junction bases with no gene match: 9. Germline V gene data show CDR1 as SGHRS and CDR2 as YFSETQ. CDR3 sequence: CASSIGGQFHTEAFF. The CDR3 DNA reads TGCGCCAGCAGCATAGGGGGACAGTTTCACACTGAAGCTTTCTTT.

This clonotype was seen a handful of times. A much larger clone lies one base from this, so it may be a read error. This chain joins TRBV11-2 and TRBJ2-7, with 8 bases fitting TRBD2. Per the germline V gene, CDR1 is SGHAT and CDR2 is FQNNGV. V shed 4 bases, J shed 7 bases, and the junction held 15 bases outside the gene matches. The CDR3 extends over 16 amino acids. The CDR3 loop is CASSSHASGFGDEQYF. The CDR3 DNA sequence: TGTGCCAGCAGCTCCCACGCTAGCGGGTTCGGGGATGAGCAGTACTTC.

Many counts were recorded for this clonotype. The chain is built from TRBV5-1 and TRBJ1-1; D is possibly TRBD1 (6 bases). This CDR3 contains 18 residues. Germline CDR1 is SGHRS and CDR2 is YFSETQ. V shed 4 bases and J shed 0 bases, with 22 bases lying between them. The CDR3 spells CASSPGVGGSYMNTEAFF. CDR3 nucleotide sequence: TGCGCCAGCAGCCCGGGTGTGGGGGGCTCCTACATGAACACTGAAGCTTTCTTT.

This clonotype was seen ten or more times. V usage is TRBV20-1 and J usage is TRBJ2-3, with a possible D match to TRBD2 (5 bases). The CDR3 has 13 amino acids. The germline CDR1 and CDR2 sequences are DFQATT and SNEGSKA (reference sequence). V lost 4 bases and J lost 1, with 9 bases in between. The CDR3, as DNA: TGCAGTGCTACTCGGGGAGGCACAGATACGCAGTATTTT. Translated: CSATRGGTDTQYF.

The V and J genes are TRBV5-5 and TRBJ1-5, with D perhaps matching TRBD1 (6 bases). V lost 4 bases to trimming and J lost 6 bases, with 11 bases between them. From germline, CDR1 is SGHKS and CDR2 YYEKEE (reference sequence). This CDR3 comprises 13 residues. The chain's CDR3 is CASSVTGVQPQHF. In DNA form, the CDR3 reads TGTGCCAGCAGCGTGACAGGAGTTCAGCCCCAGCATTTT.

In its sample, this clonotype was seen a few times. The rearrangement links TRBV6-6 to TRBJ1-2; 7 bases align to TRBD1. The CDR3 is 15 amino acids. CDR1 and CDR2 (germline): MNHNY, SVGAGI (reference sequence). Trimming took 0 bases from V and 8 from J; bases not matched to a gene: 9. This CDR3 reads CASSYSDRARLGYTF. Here the CDR3 DNA reads TGTGCCAGCAGTTACTCAGACAGGGCTCGTCTAGGCTACACCTTC.

This clonotype was counted a single time. The CDR3 sequence: CASSQGLAGVETQYF. As DNA, the CDR3 is TGCGCCAGCAGCCAGGGACTAGCGGGAGTAGAGACCCAGTACTTC. V is TRBV4-3 and J is TRBJ2-5; 14 bases are a match to TRBD2. Germline trimming cut 3 bases from V and 4 bases from J; bases unmatched to any gene: 1. Germline values: CDR1 LGHNA, CDR2 YSLEER. This CDR3 region has 15 residues.

This clonotype was observed many times. V gene TRBV7-2 combines with J gene TRBJ2-3; the D is unclear. CDR3 size: 13 residues. In germline, CDR1 is SGHTA, CDR2 FQGNSA. Trimming left V 0 bases short and J 6 bases short, with 7 bases between. The CDR3 sequence: CASSLASGDTQYF. The CDR3 DNA reads as TGTGCCAGCAGCTTAGCCAGTGGGGATACGCAGTATTTT.

In regard to this clonotype: Here the CDR3 omits its conserved ending phenylalanine or tryptophan, so a read error is the likely source. This chain connects TRBV29-1 to TRBJ2-1; unclear D gene. V lost 8 bases, J lost 5 bases, and 19 bases lay in between. The CDR3 runs 14 residues. CDR1 SQVTM and CDR2 ANQGSEA come from the germline V gene. The CDR3 sequence is CSHKDRAGDNEQFC. DNA of the CDR3: TGCAGCCACAAGGATAGGGCCGGTGACAATGAGCAGTTCTGC.

This clonotype was recorded many times. V gene TRBV5-4 combines with J gene TRBJ1-1; TRBD1 is a possible D gene (5 bases). V lost 3 bases and J lost 1, with 13 bases in between. This CDR3 is 15 amino acids long. CDR1 and CDR2 from the germline V gene are SGHNT and YYREEE (reference sequence). The CDR3 nucleotides read TGTGCCAGCAGCTCGCCGGGACGGAGGAACACTGAAGCTTTCTTT. Translating gives CASSSPGRRNTEAFF.

This chain connects TRBV3-1 to TRBJ2-1, with D possibly matching TRBD2 (6 bases). The length of the CDR3 is 15 residues. Trimming stripped 3 bases from V and 3 bases from J, with 12 bases between. Germline CDR1 and CDR2: LGHDT and YNNKEL (reference sequence). CDR3 DNA: TGTGCCAGCAGCCAGGGTCCGCGGGGCTACAATGAGCAGTTCTTC. Translating gives CASSQGPRGYNEQFF.

The rearrangement uses TRBV6-2 or TRBV6-3 and TRBJ1-4; 9 nucleotides align to TRBD1. The V gene end was trimmed by 6 bases and the J gene end by 5 bases; junction bases not matched to a gene: 7. Per the germline V gene, CDR1 is MNHEY and CDR2 is SVGEGT. The CDR3 length is 15 residues. CDR3 coding DNA: TGTGCCAGCAGAGGAGACAGGGGGAAGAATGAAAAACTGTTTTTT. Translation gives CASRGDRGKNEKLFF.

This clonotype was found many times. The chain joins TRBV11-2 to TRBJ2-3; D possibly corresponds to TRBD2 (7 bases). V was clipped by 4 bases and J by 1 base, with 24 bases between them. Germline lookup yields CDR1 SGHAT and CDR2 FQNNGV. This CDR3 region has 19 residues. The CDR3 nucleotides read TGTGCCAGCAGCTCCCCAGGGGCGTGGGGCGGGGGAGGCACAGATACGCAGTATTTT. It is translated as CASSSPGAWGGGGTDTQYF.

The chain recombines TRBV20-1 with TRBJ2-3; 13 bases are shared with TRBD2. In germline, CDR1 is DFQATT, CDR2 SNEGSKA (reference sequence). V trimming: 6 bases; J trimming: 2 bases; junction bases outside the gene matches: 5. The CDR3 loop spans 15 amino acids. CDR3: CSARGLAGDTDTQYF. In nucleotides, the CDR3 is TGCAGTGCCCGCGGACTAGCGGGGGACACAGATACGCAGTATTTT.

This clonotype was seen repeatedly, ten times or more. The chain employs TRBV11-2 and TRBJ2-7; no clear D gene. Looked up from germline, CDR1 is SGHAT and CDR2 is FQNNGV. Trimming removed 5 bases at V and 0 bases at J, with 11 bases between. This CDR3 is 14 amino acids long. The CDR3: CASSQIGGSYEQYF. The CDR3 coding sequence is TGTGCCAGCAGCCAAATTGGCGGCTCCTACGAGCAGTACTTC.

This clonotype was recorded at least ten times. The DNA for the CDR3 is TGCGCCAGCACCCCGGTCGGGACTAGCGGGGAGCATGAGCAGTTCTTC. This gives the protein CASTPVGTSGEHEQFF. V gene TRBV5-1 combines with J gene TRBJ2-1, with 13 bases aligning to TRBD2. Germline CDR1 SGHRS, CDR2 YFSETQ. The CDR3 contains 16 residues. After removal of 6 bases from V and 8 bases from J, the junction contained 11 bases not matched to a gene.

This clonotype was counted ten times or more. The chain couples TRBV20-1 to TRBJ1-4, with 8 bases fitting TRBD1. V shed 5 bases and J 2 bases; nucleotides not matched to a gene: 16. Germline CDR1 and CDR2: DFQATT and SNEGSKA (reference sequence). This CDR3 is 18 amino acids long. The CDR3 bases are TGCAGTGCTGAGCCCCTTACAGGGGGAGTTAAGACTAATGAAAAACTGTTTTTT. Translated: CSAEPLTGGVKTNEKLFF.

Many counts were recorded for this clonotype. V gene TRBV5-1 combines with J gene TRBJ1-1; D is possibly TRBD1 (6 bases). The CDR3 loop spans 14 amino acids. V was trimmed by 4 bases and J by 7 bases, leaving 17 bases between them. Germline V gives CDR1 SGHRS, CDR2 YFSETQ. The CDR3 reads CASSMGAPGGEAFF. The CDR3 bases are TGCGCCAGCAGCATGGGGGCCCCGGGCGGTGAAGCTTTCTTT. Supplemented by reference TRBV5-1 and TRBJ1-1, the full variable domain reads KAGVTQTPRYLIKTRGQQVTLSCSPISGHRSVSWYQQTPGQGLQFLFEYFSETQRNKGNFPGRFSGRQFSNSRSEMNVSTLELGDSALYLCASSMGAPGGEAFFGQGTRLTVV.

This clonotype was found a few times. This chain links TRBV5-1 with TRBJ2-2; 8 bases are shared with TRBD1. This CDR3 region has 15 residues. V lost 4 bases, J lost 3 bases, and 5 bases stayed unmatched. The V gene's germline CDR1 is SGHRS and CDR2 YFSETQ. CDR3 DNA sequence: TGCGCCAGCAGCCTGGACAGGGCGGACACCGGGGAGCTGTTTTTT. It translates to CASSLDRADTGELFF.

This clonotype was recorded at least ten times. This rearrangement joins TRBV2 to TRBJ2-7; D gene unclear. The V end lost 2 bases, the J end lost 4 bases, and 9 bases lay between the germline ends. The germline gives CDR1 SNHLY, CDR2 FYNNEI. This CDR3 region has 13 residues. The CDR3 spells CASSEQVGYEQYF. As DNA, the CDR3 is TGTGCCAGCAGTGAACAGGTTGGATACGAGCAGTACTTC.

To note about this clonotype: A much more abundant neighbour one base away suggests this may be a read error. The chain links TRBV24-1 to TRBJ2-5; D might be TRBD2 (5 bases). The germline V and J ends were trimmed by 2 bases and 11 bases, with 11 bases remaining between them. Germline V CDR1 and CDR2: KGHDR, SFDVKD. CDR3 length: 12 amino acids. CDR3: CATSDYAGEQYF. The CDR3 DNA reads as TGTGCCACCAGTGATTATGCGGGTGAGCAGTACTTC.

The chain carries TRBV27 and TRBJ1-2, with 11 bases matching TRBD1. This CDR3 comprises 16 residues. V shed 5 bases and J 5 bases; nucleotides not matched to a gene: 10. From germline, CDR1 is MNHEY and CDR2 SMNVEV (reference sequence). In DNA form, the CDR3 reads TGTGCCAGCAGTGACGGACAGGGGGCCCATTTTTATGGCTACACCTTC. Amino acid sequence: CASSDGQGAHFYGYTF.